This T cell receptor beta chain was recorded in a study of T cells after yellow fever vaccination. Study details: Fractions low in cell number were prepared with SMART-Seq v4 Ultra Low Input.

Regarding the study as a whole: Overlap between CD4 and CD8 compartments was detected for a small share of clonotypes. A faster peak, day 5 versus 15, was reached by the weaker secondary response. FACS-sorted repertoires might harbor abundant contaminating clonotypes from the bulk population.

V lost 3 bases, J lost 2 bases, and 13 bases lay in between. The CDR3 consists of 14 residues. Germline-derived CDR1 and CDR2 are SQVTM and ANQGSEA. In the case of this clonotype: Its antigen is undetermined.

Via MiXCR, TCRdb re-called the 5' RACE reads, giving one row per CDR3 protein. Of 500,000 to 650,000 distinct CDR3 sequences in the sample, 17% are singletons; the top ten hold 17%. The TCR sequence derives from a man aged 18 to 29 who received the YFV17D yellow fever vaccine. The sequencing here drew on PBMCs, taken about 5 days after the first yellow fever vaccination. The rearrangement uses TRBV29-1 and TRBJ1-1; D is possibly TRBD1 (5 bases). CDR3 loop: CSVELQAKNTEAFF. The CDR3 DNA reads TGCAGCGTTGAGTTACAGGCGAAAAACACTGAAGCTTTCTTT.